This T cell receptor beta chain was sequenced for a study of blood T cell repertoires in COVID-19. Study at large: Donors in the United States, Italy and Spain gave samples during acute or convalescent COVID-19. PBMCs, B-cell-depleted T cells, or T cells were the source of the cDNA or gDNA that made up the material.

How the authors handled the data: Counts of nucleated cells, estimated from reference gene primer amplification, were obtained. Repertoires were generated with immunoSEQ multiplex PCR, while TCRdb's copy carries only in-frame clones and drops some. V, J and clone size derive from that table, while D and trimming were established from the DNA sequence. The sample has under 140,000 clones, about 70% seen once. This clone was counted a single time. Between the trimmed V and J ends, which lost 2 bases and 0 bases, there was a span of 8 bases. Per the germline V gene, CDR1 is MNHEY and CDR2 is SVGAGI. The CDR3 extends over 14 amino acids.

The TCR comes from a woman aged 55-69 years with acute or convalescent COVID-19. V gene TRBV6-5 combines with J gene TRBJ2-7; D is uncertain. Material: peripheral blood. The CDR3 DNA is TGTGCCAGCAGTTACGACTGGAGCTCCTACGAGCAGTACTTC. As protein: CASSYDWSSYEQYF.